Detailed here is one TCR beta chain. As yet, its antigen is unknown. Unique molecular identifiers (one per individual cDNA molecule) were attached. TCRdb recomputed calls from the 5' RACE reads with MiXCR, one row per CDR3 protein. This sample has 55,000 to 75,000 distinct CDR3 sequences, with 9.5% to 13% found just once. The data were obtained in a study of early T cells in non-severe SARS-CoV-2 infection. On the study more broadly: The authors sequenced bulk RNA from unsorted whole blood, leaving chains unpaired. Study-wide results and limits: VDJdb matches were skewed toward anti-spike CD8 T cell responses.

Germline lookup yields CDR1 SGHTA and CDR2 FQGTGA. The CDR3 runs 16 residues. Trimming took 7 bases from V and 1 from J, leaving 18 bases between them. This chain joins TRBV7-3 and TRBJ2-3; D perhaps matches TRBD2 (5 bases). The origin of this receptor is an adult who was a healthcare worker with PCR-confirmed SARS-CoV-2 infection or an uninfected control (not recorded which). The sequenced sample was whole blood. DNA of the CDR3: TGTGCCAGCATTGCGGGCGCCACCCTGCGCACAGATACGCAGTATTTT. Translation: CASIAGATLRTDTQYF.